Sequencing of this TCR beta chain was carried out in a study of T cells after posttransplantation cyclophosphamide. This related bone marrow graft donor gave peripheral blood on the day of marrow donation. This clone was found many times. Its antigen is not identified. CDR1 and CDR2 (germline): SGDLS, YYNGEE. This CDR3 region has 17 residues. The ends lost 6 bases at V and 1 base at J; junction bases unmatched: 11. Clones were sequenced by immunoSEQ multiplex PCR, and TCRdb holds only the in-frame ones, with some missing. Recorded here are around 44,000 clones, none singletons. Findings of the study overall: Skin or GI-infiltrating T cells shared few TRB sequences with blood. Recipient CMV seropositivity and CMV reactivation strongly tracked TRB clonality. Donor-recipient repertoire similarity was low at 1-2 months, rising over year one.

The sequenced sample was PBMCs. This receptor was identified in a man aged 40-55 years in good health, CMV-negative, and a related stem cell transplant donor. The genes are TRBV9 and TRBJ2-3, with 10 positions matching TRBD1. CDR3 in amino acids: CASKDRGPSVGTDTQYF. CDR3 bases: TGTGCCAGCAAAGACAGGGGGCCGTCGGTTGGCACAGATACGCAGTATTTT.